One sample yielded the 25 T cell receptor beta chains listed below, sequenced in a study of identical twins. From the 5' RACE reads, TCRdb called clonotypes with MiXCR, one entry per CDR3 protein. This table holds 500,000 to 700,000 distinct CDR3 sequences, under 8.5% found once. The same specimen was also included in a second study, on yellow fever vaccine responses in identical twins.

Specimen: PBMCs. The receptors were gathered from a woman between 18 and 29 years old in good health.

This clonotype was observed a handful of times. This CDR3 is CASSQASGEKETQYF. The CDR3, as DNA: TGTGCCAGCAGCCAGGCTAGCGGGGAGAAAGAGACCCAGTACTTC. This chain links TRBV4-2 with TRBJ2-5, with TRBD2 identical over 9 bases. The CDR3 spans 15 residues. The V gene end was trimmed by 3 bases and the J gene end by 3 bases; junction bases not matched to a gene: 5. Germline values: CDR1 LGHNA, CDR2 YNFKEQ.

This clonotype was observed a few times. The chain uses TRBV6-1 and TRBJ2-3; 15 bases are a match to TRBD2. CDR1 is MNHNS and CDR2 is SASEGT in the germline V gene. The V segment lost 6 bases and the J segment 4 bases; nucleotides outside the gene matches: 5. This CDR3 region has 16 residues. The DNA of the CDR3 is TGTGCCAGCAGGGGGGGACTAGCGGGGGGTCCAGATACGCAGTATTTT. It specifies CASRGGLAGGPDTQYF.

This clonotype was detected many times. The chain has TRBV7-9 and TRBJ1-3; D call uncertain. The V gene's germline CDR1 is SEHNR and CDR2 FQNEAQ (reference sequence). The CDR3 loop spans 15 amino acids. The ends were cut back, 5 bases at V and 4 bases at J, with 15 bases in the middle. CDR3 in amino acids: CASSQDAIDGNTIYF. DNA for the CDR3: TGTGCCAGCAGCCAAGATGCGATCGACGGAAACACCATATATTTT. Variable domain in full (rest from reference TRBV7-9 and TRBJ1-3): DTGVSQNPRHKITKRGQNVTFRCDPISEHNRLYWYRQTLGQGPEFLTYFQNEAQLEKSRLLSDRFSAERPKGSFSTLEIQRTEQGDSAMYLCASSQDAIDGNTIYFGEGSWLTVV.

V is TRBV2 and J is TRBJ2-3; no reliable D call. The germline V and J ends were trimmed by 6 bases and 5 bases, with 6 bases remaining between them. Germline V CDR1 and CDR2: SNHLY, FYNNEI. This CDR3 is built from 11 residues. This CDR3 reads CASRAVDTQYF. The CDR3 DNA reads as TGTGCCAGCAGGGCCGTAGATACGCAGTATTTT.

This clonotype has only a few counts. The chain is built from TRBV15 and TRBJ2-5, with 9 bases that match TRBD1. CDR3 length: 15 amino acids. The V and J ends lost 5 bases and 4 bases, in that order; junction bases with no gene match: 8. From germline, CDR1 is LNHNV and CDR2 YYDKDF (reference sequence). The CDR3 sequence: CATSRPGTGSETQYF. CDR3 bases: TGTGCCACCAGCCGCCCCGGGACAGGGTCAGAGACCCAGTACTTC.

This clonotype was detected only a few times. The rearrangement joins TRBV20-1 to TRBJ2-1, with 7 bases aligning to TRBD2. The CDR3 is 12 residues long. Germline V gene lookup returns CDR1 DFQATT and CDR2 SNEGSKA (reference sequence). The ends lost 6 bases at V and 4 bases at J; junction bases unmatched: 3. The CDR3 sequence is CSASGDYNEQFF. CDR3 DNA: TGCAGTGCCAGCGGGGATTACAATGAGCAGTTCTTC.

To note about this clonotype: This may arise from a read error, as a much more abundant clone is one base away. The chain has TRBV5-6 and TRBJ1-1, with D possibly TRBD1 on 6 matching bases. Germline CDR1 reads SGHDT; CDR2 reads YYEEEE. Trimming removed 4 bases at V and 4 bases at J, with 11 bases between. This CDR3 spans 13 amino acids. CDR3 loop: CASSVGGTTEAFF. The CDR3, as DNA: TGTGCCAGCAGCGTAGGGGGGACCACTGAAGCTTTCTTT.

Only a few counts were recorded for this clonotype. The chain joins TRBV12-3 or TRBV12-4 to TRBJ1-6; 8 bases align to TRBD1. The CDR3 is 16 amino acids. V was pared by 7 bases and J by 10 bases, with 15 bases of the junction left unmatched. DNA of the CDR3: TGTGCCAGCACCACGGGGACAGGCCGCCCAGAATCACCCCTCCACTTT. Translated: CASTTGTGRPESPLHF.

This clonotype was counted between two and nine times. This chain uses TRBV12-3 or TRBV12-4 with TRBJ1-2; no clear D. The V and J ends lost 4 bases and 8 bases respectively, with 14 bases between them. CDR3 length: 13 residues. The CDR3 loop reads CASSSGLSLGYTF. CDR3 bases: TGTGCCAGCAGTTCTGGCCTTTCTCTGGGCTACACCTTC.

Concerning this clonotype itself: The CDR3 end shows no conserved phenylalanine or tryptophan, and so a read error is likely. V and J are TRBV12-3 or TRBV12-4 and TRBJ2-3, with 11 bases lining up with TRBD2. Trimming took 7 bases from V and 5 from J; bases not matched to a gene: 8. The CDR3 is 15 residues long. In DNA form, the CDR3 reads TGTGCCAGCAACCTACTAGCGGGAGAAGTAGATACGCAGTATTTA. It specifies CASNLLAGEVDTQYL.

This clonotype was seen a handful of times. The CDR3, as DNA: TGTGCCAGCTCGGAATCGCATCGCCCCGACTACGAGCAGTACGTC. Translation gives CASSESHRPDYEQYV. This rearrangement joins TRBV6-2 or TRBV6-3 to TRBJ2-7; no clear D gene. The CDR3 runs 15 residues. Per germline, CDR1 MNHEY and CDR2 SVGEGT. V was trimmed by 8 bases and J by 3 bases, leaving 20 bases between them.

V gene TRBV20-1 combines with J gene TRBJ2-1; 10 bases agree with TRBD1. Germline trimming cut 0 bases from V and 4 bases from J; bases unmatched to any gene: 6. In germline, CDR1 is DFQATT, CDR2 SNEGSKA (reference sequence). This CDR3 spans 16 amino acids. CDR3 sequence (DNA): TGCAGTGCTAGAGATCCAGGGACAGGGGCATACAATGAGCAGTTCTTC. Amino acids: CSARDPGTGAYNEQFF.

The chain joins TRBV20-1 to TRBJ2-7; D unclear. The CDR3 contains 11 residues. V was pared by 6 bases and J by 0 bases, with 6 bases between. CDR1 DFQATT and CDR2 SNEGSKA come from the germline V gene (reference sequence). CDR3 protein: CSALSSYEQYF. The CDR3 DNA reads TGCAGTGCGTTGAGCTCCTACGAGCAGTACTTC.

This chain joins TRBV2 and TRBJ2-3; 9 nucleotides agree with TRBD1. From germline, CDR1 is SNHLY and CDR2 FYNNEI. CDR3 size: 16 residues. After removal of 9 bases from V and 6 bases from J, the junction contained 16 bases not matched to a gene. The CDR3 DNA sequence: TGTGCCAGTCCCCCGGGCAGGGACAGGGAAGCCGATACGCAGTATTTT. It translates to CASPPGRDREADTQYF.

The J gene is TRBJ2-7, the V gene TRBV10-3; tentatively, D is TRBD2 (6 bases). The CDR3 spans 16 residues. V gave up 3 bases and J gave up 6 bases, with 21 bases separating them. Looked up from germline, CDR1 is ENHRY and CDR2 is SYGVKD. CDR3 sequence (DNA): TGTGCCATCAGTGATTATAGCGGAAGTTACCCAGGCGAGCAGTACTTC. This sequence encodes CAISDYSGSYPGEQYF.

The chain uses TRBV7-6 and TRBJ2-1; TRBD2 aligns across 11 bases. The CDR3 spans 17 residues. V lost 5 bases to trimming and J lost 4 bases; unmatched junction nucleotides: 10. Germline-derived CDR1 and CDR2 are SGHVS and FNYEAQ. The CDR3 DNA reads TGTGCCAGCAGCCCTACGGGGGTAGCGGGAGGGTACAATGAGCAGTTCTTC. It yields the protein CASSPTGVAGGYNEQFF.

The table lists this clonotype with a few counts. The chain recombines TRBV6-5 with TRBJ2-1, with D perhaps TRBD2 (5 bases). This CDR3 comprises 15 residues. Germline lookup yields CDR1 MNHEY and CDR2 SVGAGI. The ends were cut back, 3 bases at V and 8 bases at J, with 17 bases in the middle. CDR3 sequence reads: CASSYSSEGFDEQFF. CDR3 nucleotide sequence: TGTGCCAGCAGTTATTCTAGTGAGGGTTTTGATGAGCAGTTCTTC.

This clonotype was seen repeatedly, ten times or more. V gene TRBV12-3 or TRBV12-4 combines with J gene TRBJ2-7; no definite D call. V shed 5 bases and J shed 2 bases, with 10 bases lying between them. This CDR3 has 13 amino acids. The CDR3 reads CASSLAQTYEQYF. The CDR3 DNA sequence: TGTGCCAGCAGTCTGGCTCAAACCTACGAGCAGTACTTC.

The V and J genes are TRBV20-1 and TRBJ2-5; D may match TRBD1 or TRBD2 (5 bases each). The CDR3 is made up of 12 amino acids. Trimming left V 6 bases short and J 5 bases short, with 13 bases between. Germline CDR1 reads DFQATT; CDR2 reads SNEGSKA (reference sequence). The CDR3 nucleotides read TGCAGTGCCGAGAGGGCAGGGGAGACCCAGTACTTC. As protein: CSAERAGETQYF.

This clonotype was picked up a small number of times. This CDR3 is CASSYTGIRAEAFF. DNA of the CDR3: TGTGCCAGCAGTTACACCGGGATTCGGGCTGAAGCTTTCTTT. The genes are TRBV6-5 and TRBJ1-1, with D hard to call. The length of the CDR3 is 14 residues. The germline V and J ends were trimmed by 2 bases and 6 bases, with 13 bases remaining between them. The V gene's germline CDR1 is MNHEY and CDR2 SVGAGI.

In this sample, this clonotype turned up a few times. This chain links TRBV5-5 with TRBJ2-3, with 14 bases identical to TRBD2. The CDR3 loop spans 16 amino acids. Germline CDR1 is SGHKS and CDR2 is YYEKEE (reference sequence). V was clipped by 4 bases and J by 8 bases; unmatched bases: 9. This CDR3 reads CASSLGLAGVTSTQYF. DNA of the CDR3: TGTGCCAGCAGCCTGGGACTAGCGGGAGTGACCTCTACGCAGTATTTT.

The chain joins TRBV20-1 to TRBJ2-3; 7 bases are a match to TRBD2. CDR3 length: 13 residues. Germline loops: CDR1 DFQATT, CDR2 SNEGSKA (reference sequence). V lost 6 bases, J lost 2 bases, and 5 bases stayed unmatched. CDR3 region: CSAPGLFTDTQYF. The DNA for the CDR3 is TGCAGTGCCCCGGGACTATTCACAGATACGCAGTATTTT.

Ten or more counts support this clonotype. This sequence joins TRBV29-1 and TRBJ1-1; D is undetermined. There are 12 residues in the CDR3. Looked up from germline, CDR1 is SQVTM and CDR2 is ANQGSEA. The V gene lost 6 bases and the J gene lost 3 bases, with 11 bases spanning the gap. CDR3: CSVPAGYTEAFF. CDR3 nucleotides: TGCAGCGTCCCGGCGGGGTACACTGAAGCTTTCTTT.

The chain couples TRBV10-2 to TRBJ2-4; the match to TRBD1 covers 9 bases. The CDR3 has 15 residues. The trim removed 7 bases at V and 8 bases at J, leaving 12 bases unmatched. Germline lookup yields CDR1 WSHSY and CDR2 SAAADI. This CDR3 is CASTDNRGPGDIQYF. In nucleotides, the CDR3 is TGCGCCAGCACCGACAACAGGGGGCCAGGGGACATTCAGTACTTC.

The sample holds many counts of this clonotype. The J gene is TRBJ2-7, the V gene TRBV7-6, with 12 bases fitting TRBD2. The ends lost 1 base at V and 0 bases at J; junction bases unmatched: 1. The CDR3 covers 16 residues. Germline V CDR1 and CDR2: SGHVS, FNYEAQ. CDR3 nucleotide sequence: TGTGCCAGCAGCTTAGAACTAGCGGGAGGCTCCTACGAGCAGTACTTC. Translation gives CASSLELAGGSYEQYF.